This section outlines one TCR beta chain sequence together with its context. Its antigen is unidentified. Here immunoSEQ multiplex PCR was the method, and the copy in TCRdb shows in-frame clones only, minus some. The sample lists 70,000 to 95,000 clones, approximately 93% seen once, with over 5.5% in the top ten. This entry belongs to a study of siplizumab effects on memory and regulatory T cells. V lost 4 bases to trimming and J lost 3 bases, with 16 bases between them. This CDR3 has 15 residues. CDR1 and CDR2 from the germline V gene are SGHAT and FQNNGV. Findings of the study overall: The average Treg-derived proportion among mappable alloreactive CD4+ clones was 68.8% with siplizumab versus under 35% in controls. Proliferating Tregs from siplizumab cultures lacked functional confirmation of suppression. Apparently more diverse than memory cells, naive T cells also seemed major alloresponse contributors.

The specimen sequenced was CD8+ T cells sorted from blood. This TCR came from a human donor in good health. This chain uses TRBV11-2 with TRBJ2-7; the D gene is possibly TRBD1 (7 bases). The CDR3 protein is CASSWGDSLFYEQYF. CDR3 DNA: TGTGCCAGCAGCTGGGGGGACAGCCTTTTCTACGAGCAGTACTTC.